This TCR beta chain was recovered during a study of blood T cell repertoires in COVID-19. Looking at the study overall: Italy, Spain and the United States were the sources of the convalescent and acute COVID-19 samples. PBMCs, B-cell-depleted T cells, or T cells provided the cDNA or gDNA that made up the material.

Original methodology: By means of reference gene primer amplification, nucleated cell counts were estimated. The table came from immunoSEQ multiplex PCR; TCRdb's copy has only in-frame clones and leaves some out. From that table come the V and J calls and clone size; the DNA was used to work out D and trimming. The table has about 670,000 clones, about nine tenths seen once. The germline CDR1 and CDR2 sequences are KGHSH and LQKENI. Trimming pared 6 bases from V and 3 bases from J, leaving 8 bases between. There are 12 residues in the CDR3. Sequencing was performed on peripheral blood. The chain joins TRBV18 to TRBJ1-2, with unresolved D. This clonotype was sampled from a woman aged 18 to 35 with acute or convalescent COVID-19. The CDR3 sequence: CASSPRDYGYTF. The CDR3, as DNA: TGTGCCAGCTCCCCGAGGGACTATGGCTACACCTTC.